This is a list of T cell receptor beta chains from one sample in a study of response to subunit inactivated influenza vaccine. Using its own MiXCR run on the RT-PCR reads, TCRdb lists one record per CDR3 protein. There are 710,000 or so distinct CDR3 sequences in the sample; 15% to 19% occur only once, and around a tenth lies in the top ten. The sequences come from PBMCs from blood, collected 11 to 12 days after vaccination. These receptors were taken from a man between 50 and 59 years old who received an inactivated influenza vaccine. CDR3s include the opening cysteine and the closing phenylalanine or tryptophan. D genes are given only for firm matches. For some rows the clone size is stated as once, few or many, or as a class when expanded; others skip it.

j_gene	v_gene	abundance	d_gene	CDR3nt	CDR3aa
TRBJ2-1	TRBV5-1	.	TRBD1	TGCGCCAGCAGCTCGGGACAGGGGGCCAACCATGAGCAGTTCTTC	CASSSGQGANHEQFF
TRBJ2-4	TRBV15	few	TRBD1	TGTGCCACCAGCCCGGACAGGGAAAAAAACATTCAGTACTTC	CATSPDREKNIQYF
TRBJ2-7	TRBV5-1	many	TRBD1	TGCGCCAGCAGCTGGGACAGGACTACCTACGAGCAGTACTTC	CASSWDRTTYEQYF
TRBJ1-1	TRBV7-9	few	.	TGTGCCAGCAGCATCTGGACAGCTGCTACGAACACTGAAGCTTTCTTT	CASSIWTAATNTEAFF
TRBJ2-7	TRBV6-1	.	.	TGTGCCAGCAGTCCGGGACAAGAATCTGACGAGCAGTACTTC	CASSPGQESDEQYF
TRBJ2-3	TRBV11-2	many	TRBD1	TGTGCCAGCTCAGGGCAGGGGGTAGGACAGCTCAGCACAGATACGCAGTATTTT	CASSGQGVGQLSTDTQYF
TRBJ2-7	TRBV11-2	.	.	TGTGCCAGCAGCACCAGGGGAAACCACTACGAGCAGTACTTC	CASSTRGNHYEQYF
TRBJ2-1	TRBV7-8	few	TRBD2	TGTGCCAGCAGCTCTCGGGTAGCGGGAGGGAATGAGCAGTTCTTC	CASSSRVAGGNEQFF
TRBJ1-6	TRBV2	few	TRBD1	TGTGCCAGCAGCGGACAGGGAAATAATTCACCCCTCCACTTT	CASSGQGNNSPLHF
TRBJ2-5	TRBV6-2/TRBV6-3	.	TRBD2	TGTGCCAGCAGTTGGGGGTTAGCGGGAACCCAAGAGACCCAGTACTTC	CASSWGLAGTQETQYF
TRBJ2-3	TRBV11-2	few	TRBD2	TGTGCCAGCAGCTTAGTTTGGCTAGCGGGGGGGCTTGGCACAGATACGCAGTATTTT	CASSLVWLAGGLGTDTQYF
TRBJ2-3	TRBV7-2	few	TRBD2	TGTGCCAGCAGCATCAATAGCGGGGGGAGCACAGATACGCAGTATTTT	CASSINSGGSTDTQYF
TRBJ2-1	TRBV9	few	TRBD1	TGTGCCAGCAGCACGGGACAGGGGACTCACCTAGATGAGCAGTTCTTC	CASSTGQGTHLDEQFF
TRBJ2-7	TRBV5-1	.	.	TGCGCCAGCACCCCGACCGGGACAACGACCTACGAGCAGTACTTC	CASTPTGTTTYEQYF
TRBJ2-7	TRBV9	.	TRBD1	TGTGCCAGCAGCCCCGGGACAGGGAATGATCTCGAGCAGTACTTC	CASSPGTGNDLEQYF
TRBJ1-4	TRBV5-5	.	TRBD1	TGTGCCAGCAGCTTTCAGGGGGCTAGTGAAAAACTGTTTTTT	CASSFQGASEKLFF
TRBJ2-7	TRBV20-1	.	TRBD2	TGCAGTGCTACCAGTCCGCTAGCGGGAGGTAACGAGCAGTACTTC	CSATSPLAGGNEQYF
TRBJ2-3	TRBV11-2	few	TRBD2	TGTGCCAGCAGCTTAGGTAGCGGGGGGGCCGATACGCAGTATTTT	CASSLGSGGADTQYF
TRBJ1-5	TRBV18	few	.	TGTGCCAGCTCACCACAGGCGGGTCCCAATCAGCCCCAGCATTTT	CASSPQAGPNQPQHF
TRBJ1-5	TRBV28	.	.	TGTGCCAGCAGTTGGGGCAATCCCAATCAGCCCCAGCATTTT	CASSWGNPNQPQHF
TRBJ1-2	TRBV11-2	few	.	TGTGCCAGCAGCTTAGATTCGCTGGCTGTCTATGGCTACACCTTC	CASSLDSLAVYGYTF
TRBJ1-5	TRBV19	.	.	TGTGCCAGTATGGCGGTATTCGGAACTAATCAGCCCCAGCATTTT	CASMAVFGTNQPQHF
TRBJ2-3	TRBV30	few	TRBD2	TGTGCCTGGAGTCTGACTAGCGGGAGCCACCCTCACACAGATACGCAGTATTTT	CAWSLTSGSHPHTDTQYF
TRBJ2-7	TRBV20-1	.	.	TGCAGTGCCTCGGACCCCTCCTACGAGCAGTACTTC	CSASDPSYEQYF
TRBJ1-1	TRBV28	few	TRBD1	TGTGCCACCCGGACAGGGAGCGCTGAAGCTTTCTTT	CATRTGSAEAFF
TRBJ2-7	TRBV15	.	.	TGTGCCACCAGCAGAGACCTCGGGACAACTGGGACCTACGAGCAGTACTTC	CATSRDLGTTGTYEQYF
TRBJ2-5	TRBV10-3	few	.	TGTGCCATCAGTGGGACAGCCGTCCGAGAGACCCAGTACTTC	CAISGTAVRETQYF
TRBJ2-3	TRBV20-1	many	.	TGCAGTGCTAGAGATCTGGGAACGGGAGATGAATTGGATACGCAGTATTTT	CSARDLGTGDELDTQYF
TRBJ1-1	TRBV12-3/TRBV12-4	.	.	TGTGCCAGCAGTTTTCCTGGGAGGAACACTGAAGCTTTCTTT	CASSFPGRNTEAFF
TRBJ2-1	TRBV7-1	.	.	TGTGCCAGCACCAGCACAGGGAGCAAGCAGTTCTTC	CASTSTGSKQFF
TRBJ2-4	TRBV3-1	.	.	TGTGCCAGCAGCCAACGGGAGACGGGGGCAGACATTCAGTACTTC	CASSQRETGADIQYF
TRBJ1-4	TRBV5-1	few	TRBD1	TGCGCCAGCAGGGAGGTTGGACAGGACTATGAAAAACTGTTTTTT	CASREVGQDYEKLFF
TRBJ2-3	TRBV10-3	few	.	TGTGCCATCAGTGATGTGGGAGGCACAGATACGCAGTATTTT	CAISDVGGTDTQYF
TRBJ2-3	TRBV29-1	few	.	TGCAGCGTTGAAAGTGTTAGCACAGATACGCAGTATTTT	CSVESVSTDTQYF
TRBJ2-3	TRBV5-1	few	TRBD1	TGCGCCAGCACCGCCGGGACAGAGATTTCAGATACGCAGTATTTT	CASTAGTEISDTQYF
TRBJ2-7	TRBV25-1	.	TRBD2	TGTGCCAGCAGTGATGCACTAGCGGGAGGGAATCAGGAGTACTTC	CASSDALAGGNQEYF
TRBJ2-2	TRBV5-1	.	TRBD2	TGCGCCAGCAGCTCAGGACTAGCCTCGAACACCGGGGAGCTGTTTTTT	CASSSGLASNTGELFF
TRBJ2-5	TRBV4-2	few	TRBD2	TGTGCCAGCAGCTTAGCGGGACAAGAAGAGACCCAGTACTTC	CASSLAGQEETQYF
TRBJ2-1	TRBV20-1	few	.	TGCAGTGCTAGTTCGGGGTGGGGTTCTCGCTCCTACAATGAGCAGTTCTTC	CSASSGWGSRSYNEQFF
TRBJ1-2	TRBV28	many	.	TGTGCCAGCAGCCCGACCGGGGATCGGGGCTACACCTTC	CASSPTGDRGYTF
TRBJ2-7	TRBV15	many	.	TGTGCCACCAGCAAGTGGGGCTACGAGCAGTACTTC	CATSKWGYEQYF
TRBJ2-2	TRBV12-3/TRBV12-4	.	.	TGTGCCAGCACCCGGACAGCCCCCAGCACCGGGGAGCTGTTTTTT	CASTRTAPSTGELFF
TRBJ1-1	TRBV7-2	.	.	TGTGCCAGCAGCTCCCAGATTTCCCTGAACACTGAAGCTTTCTTT	CASSSQISLNTEAFF
TRBJ2-3	TRBV4-2	few	.	TGTGCCAGCAGCCAAGCCACCAAAACCCCTGATACGCAGTATTTT	CASSQATKTPDTQYF
TRBJ2-5	TRBV18	few	.	TGTGCCAGCTCACCAGTACAAGAGACCCAGTACTTC	CASSPVQETQYF
TRBJ2-5	TRBV7-9	many	.	TGTGCCAGCAGCTTGGACAACCAAGAGACCCAGTACTTC	CASSLDNQETQYF
TRBJ2-7	TRBV20-1	.	TRBD2	TGCAGTGCTAGTTTCGGGGGGGCGACCTACGAGCAGTACTTC	CSASFGGATYEQYF
TRBJ2-2	TRBV10-3	many	.	TGTGCCATCAGTCCGGTAGCAGGCACCGGGGAGCTGTTTTTT	CAISPVAGTGELFF
TRBJ2-2	TRBV10-3	.	.	TGTGCCATCAGTGAGTCTGCAGGGAACACCGGGGAGCTGTTTTTT	CAISESAGNTGELFF
TRBJ2-5	TRBV4-2	few	.	TGTGCCAGCAGCCGCCGGGACCGGTACCAAGAGACCCAGTACTTC	CASSRRDRYQETQYF
TRBJ2-1	TRBV18	.	.	TGTGCCAGCTCAGAGGAGGAGCTTTACAATGAGCAGTTCTTC	CASSEEELYNEQFF
TRBJ2-6	TRBV6-2/TRBV6-3	once	.	TGTGCCAGCAGCTCTTGGACGGTCCGCGAAGTCTCTGGGGCCAACGTCCTGACTTTC	CASSSWTVREVSGANVLTF
TRBJ2-3	TRBV12-3/TRBV12-4	.	.	TGTGCCAGCAGTTTAGCGGGGGGCCTCGGAGATACGCAGTATTTT	CASSLAGGLGDTQYF
TRBJ2-1	TRBV10-3	.	.	TGTGCCATCAGTGAGTCGCGCCTAGCCTACAATGAGCAGTTCTTC	CAISESRLAYNEQFF
TRBJ2-1	TRBV4-3	few	TRBD2	TGCGCCAGCAGCCAATCCCCTAGCGGTAAGGGGAATGAGCAGTTCTTC	CASSQSPSGKGNEQFF
TRBJ2-1	TRBV24-1	few	.	TGTGCCACCAGTGATCCGCGAGGCAGGGAGCCCCGAGGGGGGTCCTACAATGAGCAGTTCTTC	CATSDPRGREPRGGSYNEQFF
TRBJ2-2	TRBV20-1	.	.	TGCAGTGCCCTACTCGGCGCGAACACCGGGGAGCTGTTTTTT	CSALLGANTGELFF
TRBJ1-2	TRBV7-2	.	TRBD1	TGTGCCAGCAGCGCCGCAGGGGGCGCCTATGGCTACACCTTC	CASSAAGGAYGYTF
TRBJ2-7	TRBV30	few	TRBD2	TGTGCCGTACAAGCCGGGACTAGCTATTTCAAGCAGTACTTC	CAVQAGTSYFKQYF